The rows below give T cell receptor beta chains drawn from one sample of a study of beta chain features in type 1 diabetes. The data were produced by immunoSEQ multiplex PCR, yet TCRdb's version contains in-frame clones alone and is incomplete. Here the sample spans hundreds of thousands of clones, roughly 12% being singletons. Material: naive CD4+ T cells from blood. These receptors were collected from a man between 18 and 29 years old in good health. Each CDR3 is given with its conserved first and last residue. The D gene is left open where the match is weak. Clone size is stated in some rows and not others, as once, few, many or a class when expanded.

.	TRBD1	TRBJ1-5	TRBV9	CASSAGLQGGPQHF	TGTGCCAGCAGCGCGGGGCTCCAGGGGGGGCCCCAGCATTTT
.	TRBD2	TRBJ2-1	TRBV7-2	CASSDVFWASGGEQFF	TGTGCCAGCAGCGACGTGTTTTGGGCTAGCGGGGGTGAGCAGTTCTTC
few	TRBD1	TRBJ2-1	TRBV11-2	CASSLTDRGQGNEQFF	TGTGCCAGCAGCTTAACGGACAGGGGGCAAGGCAATGAGCAGTTCTTC
.	TRBD1	TRBJ2-7	TRBV5-1	CASSLGDRRWDEQYF	TGCGCCAGCAGCTTGGGGGACAGGAGGTGGGACGAGCAGTACTTC
.	TRBD2	TRBJ2-3	TRBV4-2	CASNVAGSTDTQYF	TGTGCCAGCAACGTAGCGGGGAGCACAGATACGCAGTATTTT
few	TRBD1	TRBJ2-7	TRBV11-2	CASSPQGAGEQYF	TGTGCCAGCAGCCCGCAGGGGGCGGGAGAGCAGTACTTC
.	.	TRBJ1-6	TRBV7-2	CASSLVGTEDSPLHF	TGTGCCAGCAGCTTAGTGGGCACGGAGGATTCACCCCTCCACTTT
few	TRBD2	TRBJ2-7	TRBV5-6	CASSFPGLEREQYF	TGTGCCAGCAGCTTCCCGGGACTAGAGAGGGAGCAGTACTTC
.	.	TRBJ1-2	TRBV27	CASSRDEGTAFYGYTF	TGTGCCAGCAGTCGAGATGAGGGTACGGCATTCTATGGCTACACCTTC
.	TRBD1	TRBJ2-1	TRBV4-1	CASSQKQGLSSEQFF	TGCGCCAGCAGCCAAAAACAGGGGCTGTCGAGTGAGCAGTTCTTC
.	.	TRBJ1-5	TRBV30	CAWSVERGNQPQHF	TGTGCCTGGAGTGTAGAGAGGGGCAATCAGCCCCAGCATTTT
once	TRBD1	TRBJ1-5	TRBV19	CASQGGPNQPQHF	TGTGCGAGTCAAGGGGGCCCAAATCAGCCCCAGCATTTT
few	TRBD2	TRBJ2-7	TRBV27	CASSHGTSGSYEQYF	TGTGCCAGCAGTCATGGGACTAGCGGCTCCTACGAGCAGTACTTC
.	.	TRBJ2-7	TRBV7-2	CASSTATDWHEQYF	TGTGCCAGCAGCACTGCCACGGACTGGCACGAGCAGTACTTC
.	TRBD2	TRBJ2-7	TRBV5-1	CASSAAGGSYEQYF	TGCGCCAGCAGCGCCGCCGGGGGGTCCTACGAGCAGTACTTC
many	.	TRBJ2-1	TRBV4-2	CASSQDPLRAGNEQFF	TGTGCCAGCAGCCAAGACCCCCTAAGAGCGGGCAATGAGCAGTTCTTC
.	TRBD2	TRBJ2-7	TRBV2	CASRPTSGRYEQYF	TGTGCCAGCAGGCCCACTAGCGGGAGATACGAGCAGTACTTC
few	.	TRBJ2-4	TRBV11-2	CASSLQTLAKNIQYF	TGTGCCAGCAGCTTACAGACACTAGCCAAAAACATTCAGTACTTC